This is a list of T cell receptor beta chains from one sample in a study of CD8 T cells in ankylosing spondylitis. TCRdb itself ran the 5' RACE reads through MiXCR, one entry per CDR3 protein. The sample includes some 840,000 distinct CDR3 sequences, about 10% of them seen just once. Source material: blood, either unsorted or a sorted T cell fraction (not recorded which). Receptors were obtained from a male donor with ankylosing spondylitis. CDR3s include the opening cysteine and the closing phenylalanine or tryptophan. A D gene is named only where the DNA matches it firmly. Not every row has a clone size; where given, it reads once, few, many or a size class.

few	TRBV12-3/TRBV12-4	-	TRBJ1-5	CASSFGSDSLNQPQHF	TGTGCCAGCAGTTTCGGGTCGGACAGTTTGAATCAGCCCCAGCATTTT
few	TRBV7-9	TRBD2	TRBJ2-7	CASSPGLLREQYF	TGTGCCAGCAGCCCGGGACTACTTAGGGAGCAGTACTTC
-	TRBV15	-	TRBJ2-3	CATSKGRGSTDTQYF	TGTGCCACCAGCAAGGGCAGGGGTAGCACAGATACGCAGTATTTT
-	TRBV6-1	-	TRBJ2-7	CASRKVPGTGSSYEQYF	TGTGCCAGCAGAAAGGTCCCGGGGACCGGGAGCTCCTACGAGCAGTACTTC
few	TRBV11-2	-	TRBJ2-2	CASSFRGVGTGELFF	TGTGCCAGCAGCTTTCGTGGGGTGGGCACCGGGGAGCTGTTTTTT
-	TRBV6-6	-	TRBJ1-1	CASTTPLNTEAFF	TGTGCCAGCACAACCCCCCTGAACACTGAAGCTTTCTTT
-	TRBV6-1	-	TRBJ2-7	CASNQRPLQGYEQYF	TGTGCCAGCAACCAGCGCCCTTTACAGGGCTACGAGCAGTACTTC
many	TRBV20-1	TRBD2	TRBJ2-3	CSAGLAVTDTQYF	TGCAGTGCTGGGCTAGCGGTCACAGATACGCAGTATTTT
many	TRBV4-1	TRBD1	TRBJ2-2	CASSPMGQGNTGELFF	TGCGCCAGCAGCCCAATGGGACAGGGAAACACCGGGGAGCTGTTTTTT
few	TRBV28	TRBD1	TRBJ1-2	CASMNRGNLGYTF	TGTGCCAGCATGAACAGGGGGAATTTGGGCTACACCTTC
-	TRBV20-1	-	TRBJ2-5	CSAPTRNQETQYF	TGCAGTGCCCCGACTAGGAATCAAGAGACCCAGTACTTC
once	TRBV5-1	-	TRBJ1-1	CASSVELNTGAFF	TGCGCCAGCAGCGTGGAGCTCAACACCGGGGCTTTCTTT
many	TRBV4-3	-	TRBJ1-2	CASSQGGFYGYTF	TGCGCCAGCAGCCAAGGCGGATTCTATGGCTACACCTTC
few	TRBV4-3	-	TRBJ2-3	CASSQVFRAPSTDTQYF	TGCGCCAGCAGCCAAGTGTTTCGGGCCCCGAGCACAGATACGCAGTATTTT
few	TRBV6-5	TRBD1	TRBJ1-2	CASSYGTGDYTF	TGTGCCAGCAGTTACGGGACAGGAGACTACACCTTC
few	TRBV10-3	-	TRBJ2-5	CAISDNQRPGETQYF	TGTGCCATCAGTGATAACCAGCGGCCTGGAGAGACCCAGTACTTC
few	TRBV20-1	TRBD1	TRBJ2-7	CSARTQGESYEQYF	TGCAGTGCTAGGACCCAGGGGGAGTCCTACGAGCAGTACTTC
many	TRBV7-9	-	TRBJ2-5	CASSFKETQYF	TGTGCCAGCAGCTTTAAAGAGACCCAGTACTTC
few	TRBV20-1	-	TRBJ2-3	CSATGLRTDTQYF	TGCAGTGCAACGGGACTCCGCACAGATACGCAGTATTTT
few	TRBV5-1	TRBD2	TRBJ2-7	CASSFESGIIVYEQYF	TGCGCCAGCAGCTTTGAAAGCGGGATAATCGTCTACGAGCAGTACTTC
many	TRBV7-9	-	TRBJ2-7	CASSWAGYEQYF	TGTGCCAGCAGCTGGGCCGGATACGAGCAGTACTTC
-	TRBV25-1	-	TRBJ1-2	CASSESSGYTF	TGTGCCAGCAGTGAAAGTTCTGGCTACACCTTC
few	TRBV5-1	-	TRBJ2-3	CASSIAQGPGAGDTQYF	TGCGCCAGCAGCATTGCACAGGGTCCGGGAGCGGGAGATACGCAGTATTTT
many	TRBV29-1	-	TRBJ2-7	CSVTGATRHEQYF	TGCAGCGTTACAGGGGCGACTAGGCACGAGCAGTACTTC
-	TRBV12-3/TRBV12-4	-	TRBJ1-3	CASRFDSSGNTIYF	TGTGCCAGCAGATTCGACAGCTCTGGAAACACCATATATTTT
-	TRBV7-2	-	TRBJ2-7	CASSLAPGLEYF	TGTGCCAGCAGCTTAGCTCCAGGGTTGGAGTACTTC
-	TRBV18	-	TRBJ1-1	CASSPLAGRGNTEAFF	TGTGCCAGCTCACCACTGGCAGGTCGGGGGAACACTGAAGCTTTCTTT
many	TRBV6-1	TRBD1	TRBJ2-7	CASSPTGYNEQYF	TGTGCCAGCAGTCCGACAGGGTATAACGAGCAGTACTTC
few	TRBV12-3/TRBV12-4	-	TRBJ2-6	CASTHRQLYWANVLTF	TGTGCCAGCACCCACAGACAGTTGTACTGGGCCAACGTCCTGACTTTC
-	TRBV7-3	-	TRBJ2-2	CASSSTVQDGELFF	TGTGCCAGCAGCTCAACAGTACAGGACGGGGAGCTGTTTTTT
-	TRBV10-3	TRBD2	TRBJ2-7	CAISETASGRASYEQYF	TGTGCCATCAGTGAGACGGCTAGCGGGAGGGCCTCCTACGAGCAGTACTTC
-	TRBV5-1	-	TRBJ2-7	CASSWGTSYEQYF	TGCGCCAGCAGCTGGGGGACCTCCTACGAGCAGTACTTC
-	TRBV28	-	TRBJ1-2	CASSAVYGYTF	TGTGCCAGCAGTGCGGTGTATGGCTACACCTTC
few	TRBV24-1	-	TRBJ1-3	CATSSPRGSGNTIYF	TGTGCCACGAGTAGCCCAAGGGGGTCTGGAAACACCATATATTTT
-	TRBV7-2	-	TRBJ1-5	CASSLGHGNQPQHF	TGTGCCAGCAGCCTGGGACACGGCAATCAGCCCCAGCATTTT
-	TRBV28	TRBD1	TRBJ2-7	CASSLGITDRVGYF	TGTGCCAGCAGTTTAGGCATAACGGACAGGGTTGGGTACTTC
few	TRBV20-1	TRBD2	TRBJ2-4	CSAPRRGGPIAKNIQYF	TGCAGTGCTCCACGCCGGGGGGGACCTATAGCCAAAAACATTCAGTACTTC
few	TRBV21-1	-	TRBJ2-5	CASSGARGELQETQYF	TGTGCCAGCAGCGGGGCCAGGGGGGAGCTTCAAGAGACCCAGTACTTC
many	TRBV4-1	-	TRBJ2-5	CASSLIRGETQYF	TGCGCCAGCAGCCTCATTAGAGGGGAGACCCAGTACTTC
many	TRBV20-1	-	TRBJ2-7	CSANRQYEQYF	TGCAGTGCTAATAGACAGTACGAGCAGTACTTC
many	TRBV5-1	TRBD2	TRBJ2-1	CASSFLAGGKYNEQFF	TGCGCCAGCAGCTTCTTAGCGGGAGGAAAATACAATGAGCAGTTCTTC
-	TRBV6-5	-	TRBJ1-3	CASSYDTPSGNTIYF	TGTGCCAGCAGTTACGACACACCTTCTGGAAACACCATATATTTT
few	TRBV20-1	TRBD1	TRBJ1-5	CSVLQGDQPQHF	TGCAGTGTTCTTCAGGGGGATCAGCCCCAGCATTTT
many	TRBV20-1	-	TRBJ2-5	CSARMWETQYF	TGCAGTGCTAGAATGTGGGAGACCCAGTACTTC
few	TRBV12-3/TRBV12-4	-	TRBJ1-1	CASSLDRSEAFF	TGTGCCAGCAGTCTCGACAGGTCTGAAGCTTTCTTT
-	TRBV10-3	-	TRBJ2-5	CAISESGYQETQYF	TGTGCCATCAGTGAGTCGGGGTACCAAGAGACCCAGTACTTC
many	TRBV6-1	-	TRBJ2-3	CASRRDSTDTQYF	TGTGCCAGCAGACGGGACAGCACAGATACGCAGTATTTT
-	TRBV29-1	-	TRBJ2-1	CSVVWYNEQFF	TGCAGCGTTGTTTGGTACAATGAGCAGTTCTTC
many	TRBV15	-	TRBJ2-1	CATSPGAGSYNEQFF	TGTGCCACCAGTCCTGGAGCGGGCTCCTACAATGAGCAGTTCTTC
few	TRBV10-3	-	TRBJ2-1	CAISELRGSYNEQFF	TGTGCCATCAGTGAATTGCGGGGTTCCTACAATGAGCAGTTCTTC
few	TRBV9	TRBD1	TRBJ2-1	CASSRGGTGLNEQFF	TGTGCCAGCAGCCGAGGGGGGACAGGGTTAAATGAGCAGTTCTTC
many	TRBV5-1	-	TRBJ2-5	CASSLQGIQETQYF	TGTGCCAGCAGCCTGCAAGGAATCCAAGAGACCCAGTACTTC
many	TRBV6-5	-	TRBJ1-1	CASSYRAHTEAFF	TGTGCCAGCAGTTACCGGGCCCACACTGAAGCTTTCTTT
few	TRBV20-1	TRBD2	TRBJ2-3	CSARGGSGGYVTDTQYF	TGCAGTGCTAGAGGGGGAAGCGGGGGGTATGTCACAGATACGCAGTATTTT
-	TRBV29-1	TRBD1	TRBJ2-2	CSAHKGTGATGELFF	TGCAGCGCCCACAAAGGGACAGGGGCCACCGGGGAGCTGTTTTTT
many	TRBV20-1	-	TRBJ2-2	CSASGLLAGELFF	TGCAGTGCTTCCGGACTACTGGCCGGGGAGCTGTTTTTT
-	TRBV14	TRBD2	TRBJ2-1	CASSREGQQFF	TGTGCCAGCAGCCGGGAGGGACAGCAGTTCTTC